This T cell receptor beta chain was retrieved from a study of T cells after yellow fever vaccination. CDR1 and CDR2 from the germline V gene are SEHNR and FQNEAQ (reference sequence). This CDR3 has 14 residues. The ends were cut back, 0 bases at V and 1 base at J, with 6 bases in the middle. Of note for this clonotype: The target antigen is unknown.

The study's findings and limits: It was a weaker secondary response, yet one that peaked faster, at day 5 versus 15. Post-booster reappearance was seen for most primary-vaccination clones (about 96% CD4, around 90% CD8).

Conversion of TCR transcripts into cDNA relied on 5'RACE template switching, which added a universal primer site and UMIs. In TCRdb, the 5' RACE reads were re-called with MiXCR into one record per CDR3 protein. The data show around 330,000 distinct CDR3 sequences, 3% to 4.5% seen once. The receptor was derived from a man between 18 and 29 years old who received the YFV17D yellow fever vaccine. Sequenced material: PBMCs, taken on the day of the yellow fever booster vaccination. The chain joins TRBV7-9 to TRBJ1-2; D gene uncertain. The CDR3 nucleotides read TGTGCCAGCAGCTTAGCTCTCTTTAACTATGGCTACACCTTC. It encodes CASSLALFNYGYTF.